Each of the 28 T cell receptor beta chains below was sequenced from the same sample in a study of shared clonotypes between healthy human individuals. The data were produced by immunoSEQ multiplex PCR, yet TCRdb's version contains in-frame clones alone and is incomplete. The table records about 1.5 million clones, 95% to 99% of them present only once. The sample consisted of naive CD4+ T cells sorted from blood. Subset reported: CD45RA+ positively selected. The source of these receptors is a man aged 25-45 years in good health.

This clone was found once. The genes are TRBV30 and TRBJ1-2; 10 nucleotides line up with TRBD1. Germline V CDR1 and CDR2: GTSNPN, SVGIG (reference sequence). CDR3 length: 13 residues. Trimming cost V 3 bases and J 6 bases; bases outside gene matches: 4. The CDR3 spells CAWSRDRGNGYTF. Written as DNA, the CDR3 is TGTGCCTGGAGCCGGGACAGGGGCAATGGCTACACCTTC.

J is TRBJ2-3 and V is TRBV29-1; the D is unclear. CDR1 is SQVTM and CDR2 is ANQGSEA in the germline V gene. Trimming shortened V by 3 bases and J by 6 bases, and 13 bases separated the two germline ends. The CDR3 totals 13 residues. The CDR3 nucleotides are TGCAGCGTTGACAAGTCGGATAGGGATACGCAGTATTTT. Translation gives CSVDKSDRDTQYF.

This chain links TRBV29-1 with TRBJ2-1; TRBD2 agrees at 7 bases. The CDR3 runs to 14 residues. CDR1 and CDR2 (germline): SQVTM, ANQGSEA. Trimming cost V 3 bases and J 5 bases; bases outside gene matches: 7. The CDR3 here is CSVDISSGNNEQFF. The CDR3 DNA sequence: TGCAGCGTTGATATATCTAGCGGTAACAATGAGCAGTTCTTC.

This rearrangement joins TRBV15 to TRBJ2-1; 14 bases line up with TRBD2. V dropped 1 base and J dropped 8; count of bases not matched to a gene: 7. This CDR3 region has 17 residues. Per germline, CDR1 LNHNV and CDR2 YYDKDF (reference sequence). The DNA for the CDR3 is TGTGCCACCAGCAGAGCCAGGACTAGCGGGAGGAACGATGAGCAGTTCTTC. As protein: CATSRARTSGRNDEQFF.

This chain connects TRBV5-1 to TRBJ2-5; D ambiguous. Germline V gene sequence: CDR1 SGHRS, CDR2 YFSETQ. V was cut by 4 bases and J by 5 bases, with 12 bases left in between. CDR3 size: 13 residues. The CDR3 is CASSPLGTETQYF. DNA for the CDR3: TGCGCCAGCAGCCCGTTGGGAACTGAGACCCAGTACTTC. Using reference TRBV5-1 and TRBJ2-5 for the parts outside the CDR3, the full variable domain is KAGVTQTPRYLIKTRGQQVTLSCSPISGHRSVSWYQQTPGQGLQFLFEYFSETQRNKGNFPGRFSGRQFSNSRSEMNVSTLELGDSALYLCASSPLGTETQYFGPGTRLLVL.

This sequence joins TRBV18 and TRBJ1-4; 9 bases are a match to TRBD1. The CDR3 extends over 15 amino acids. Germline V gene data show CDR1 as KGHSH and CDR2 as LQKENI. With 2 bases clipped from V and 8 bases from J, the junction kept 6 bases outside the gene matches. CDR3 nucleotides: TGTGCCAGCTCACCAGGGACAGGGAATGGCGAAAAACTGTTTTTT. Translated, it gives CASSPGTGNGEKLFF.

This clone was picked up one time. The V call is TRBV10-3, the J call TRBJ2-1; D is unclear. Trimming took 10 bases from V and 6 from J, leaving 10 bases between them. The CDR3 has 11 residues. Germline V gene lookup returns CDR1 ENHRY and CDR2 SYGVKD. The CDR3 protein is CANAGANEQFF. In nucleotides, the CDR3 is TGTGCCAACGCAGGTGCCAATGAGCAGTTCTTC.

The chain recombines TRBV11-1 with TRBJ1-1, with 8 bases that match TRBD1. V lost 1 base, J lost 3 bases, and 10 bases stayed unmatched. CDR3 length: 17 amino acids. Germline-derived CDR1 and CDR2 are SGHAT and FQDESV (reference sequence). The DNA for the CDR3 is TGTGCCAGCAGCTTAGGCTGGGACAGGCCGGGGGACACTGAAGCTTTCTTT. It codes for CASSLGWDRPGDTEAFF.

The chain joins TRBV5-1 to TRBJ2-7, with 7 bases matching TRBD1. Trimming at V came to 4 bases and at J to 3 bases, leaving 7 bases not matched to a gene. The CDR3 is 14 amino acids. The germline V gene has CDR1 SGHRS and CDR2 YFSETQ. CDR3 sequence reads: CASSPQTGHYEQYF. The CDR3 DNA reads as TGCGCCAGCAGCCCTCAGACAGGGCACTACGAGCAGTACTTC.

The J gene is TRBJ1-4, the V gene TRBV2; D unclear. From germline, CDR1 is SNHLY and CDR2 FYNNEI. The CDR3 extends over 14 amino acids. V was shortened by 8 bases and J by 5 bases, with 15 bases between the two germline ends. CDR3 protein: CASEPRARNEKLFF. The CDR3 DNA follows: TGTGCCAGCGAACCGCGGGCAAGAAATGAAAAACTGTTTTTT.

Here the CDR3 DNA reads TGCGCCAGCAGCTCGGGGCTAGCGGCACCCTACAATGAGCAGTTCTTC. This codes for CASSSGLAAPYNEQFF. This chain connects TRBV5-1 to TRBJ2-1, with 7 bases identical to TRBD2. CDR3 length equals 16 residues. The trim removed 3 bases at V and 2 bases at J, leaving 8 bases unmatched. Germline lookup yields CDR1 SGHRS and CDR2 YFSETQ.

The rearrangement uses TRBV15 and TRBJ2-7; 8 bases are a match to TRBD1. This CDR3 contains 16 residues. J gave up 3 bases and V 0 bases, and 7 bases lay outside the gene matches. Germline values: CDR1 LNHNV, CDR2 YYDKDF (reference sequence). The CDR3 nucleotides read TGTGCCACCAGCAGAGATAAGGGACAGGTTATCTACGAGCAGTACTTC. Translated: CATSRDKGQVIYEQYF.

V and J are TRBV7-6 and TRBJ2-7; 12 bases are a match to TRBD2. J was trimmed by 2 bases and V by 5 bases; bases with no gene match: 4. Looked up from germline, CDR1 is SGHVS and CDR2 is FNYEAQ. The CDR3 is 15 residues long. For the CDR3, the DNA is TGTGCCAGCAGCCCTCTAGCGGGAGGGACCTACGAGCAGTACTTC. This codes for CASSPLAGGTYEQYF.

On this clone: This sample also contains other DNA sequences that code for the same CDR3. This CDR3 reads CASSLGTPSYNEQFF. The CDR3 DNA sequence: TGTGCCAGCAGTCTAGGGACGCCCTCCTACAATGAGCAGTTCTTC. The chain links TRBV27 to TRBJ2-1; TRBD1 or TRBD2 may be the D gene (5 bases each). The CDR3 consists of 15 residues. Trimming took off 5 bases at V and 0 bases at J, with 11 bases between the two ends. Per germline, CDR1 MNHEY and CDR2 SMNVEV (reference sequence).

This chain links TRBV4-1 with TRBJ2-5, with TRBD2 matching over 7 bases. V shed 4 bases, J shed 3 bases, and the junction held 5 bases outside the gene matches. The CDR3 covers 14 residues. Germline CDR1 reads MGHRA; CDR2 reads YSYEKL. The CDR3 nucleotides read TGCGCCAGCAGCCCACCTAGCGGTAAAGAGACCCAGTACTTC. This codes for CASSPPSGKETQYF.

This clone showed up just once. The V gene is TRBV29-1, the J gene TRBJ2-3; D remains unclear. CDR1 is SQVTM, CDR2 ANQGSEA, per germline. V was pared by 2 bases and J by 5 bases, with 5 bases between. The length of the CDR3 is 11 residues. The CDR3 nucleotides read TGCAGCGTTGAATCTGGAGATACGCAGTATTTT. Translation: CSVESGDTQYF.

The chain is built from TRBV27 and TRBJ2-7; no clear D gene. CDR3 size: 12 residues. The germline CDR1 and CDR2 sequences are MNHEY and SMNVEV (reference sequence). V dropped 5 bases and J dropped 5 bases, with 10 bases sitting between them. CDR3 sequence reads: CASSQIGDEQYF. The CDR3 DNA sequence: TGTGCCAGCAGTCAAATAGGTGACGAGCAGTACTTC.

The chain is built from TRBV7-9 and TRBJ1-2; TRBD1 matches at 8 bases. The junction had 20 bases not matched to a gene; V was cut back by 7 bases and J by 7 bases. The CDR3 is 17 residues long. CDR1 is SEHNR, CDR2 FQNEAQ, per germline (reference sequence). The CDR3 reads CASTLGQGSFIWSGYTF. The CDR3 nucleotides are TGTGCCAGCACCCTAGGACAGGGAAGCTTCATTTGGAGTGGCTACACCTTC.

There are a few counts of this clone. The J gene is TRBJ2-5, the V gene TRBV5-6, with a weak D call TRBD2 (5 bases). With 1 base removed from V and 4 bases from J, the gap between germline ends came to 8 bases. Germline CDR1 and CDR2: SGHDT and YYEEEE. The CDR3 length is 13 residues. CDR3 sequence (DNA): TGTGCCAGCAGCTTGCTCGGAGGAGAGACCCAGTACTTC. Its protein product is CASSLLGGETQYF.

The chain links TRBV6-5 to TRBJ2-4, with 8 bases aligning to TRBD2. The CDR3 length is 16 residues. Germline V gene sequence: CDR1 MNHEY, CDR2 SVGAGI. The junction had 9 bases not matched to a gene; V was cut back by 4 bases and J by 4 bases. DNA of the CDR3: TGTGCCAGCAGTTCCCTCCGCAGCGGGGGAAAAAACATTCAGTACTTC. Translating it yields CASSSLRSGGKNIQYF.

This clone is a singleton in its sample. The CDR3 coding sequence is TGTGCCAGCAGCTGGATCTCAGATGGTGATCAGCCCCAGCATTTT. Translated, it gives CASSWISDGDQPQHF. The J gene is TRBJ1-5, the V gene TRBV7-9, with no clear D. V lost 4 bases and J lost 5, with 15 bases in between. Germline CDR1 is SEHNR and CDR2 is FQNEAQ (reference sequence). CDR3 length equals 15 residues.

The V and J genes are TRBV7-2 and TRBJ1-2; tentative D call: TRBD1 (5 bases). This CDR3 region has 14 residues. Trimming removed 2 bases at V and 4 bases at J, with 11 bases between. From germline, CDR1 is SGHTA and CDR2 FQGNSA. CDR3 bases: TGTGCCAGCAGCTTAAGCGCGGGGACCTATGGCTACACCTTC. Translated, it gives CASSLSAGTYGYTF.

This chain uses TRBV2 with TRBJ2-3, with a weak D call TRBD1 (6 bases). The ends were cut back, 6 bases at V and 2 bases at J, with 15 bases in the middle. Germline V gives CDR1 SNHLY, CDR2 FYNNEI. The CDR3 extends over 15 amino acids. CDR3 sequence reads: CASRDLRGNTDTQYF. The CDR3 region has the DNA TGTGCCAGCAGAGACCTCAGGGGAAACACAGATACGCAGTATTTT.

The rearrangement joins TRBV18 to TRBJ2-2, with D perhaps assigned TRBD1 or TRBD2 (5 bases each). CDR1 KGHSH and CDR2 LQKENI come from the germline V gene. V was clipped by 4 bases and J by 5 bases, with 14 bases between them. CDR3 length: 15 residues. For the CDR3, the DNA is TGTGCCAGCTCACTTCCCGAGAGGGGTACCGGGGAGCTGTTTTTT. Its protein is CASSLPERGTGELFF.

The chain has TRBV11-2 and TRBJ2-5; maybe TRBD2 (5 bases). Germline lookup yields CDR1 SGHAT and CDR2 FQNNGV. Deletions cut 5 bases from V and 9 bases from J, with 19 bases between. This CDR3 region has 14 residues. This CDR3 reads CASSPPEVGMAQYF. The CDR3 DNA sequence: TGTGCCAGCAGCCCACCGGAGGTAGGGATGGCCCAGTACTTC.

V usage is TRBV6-4 and J usage is TRBJ1-2, with 7 bases identical to TRBD1. This CDR3 has 15 residues. Trimming cost V 4 bases and J 2 bases; bases outside gene matches: 7. The germline V gene encodes CDR1 MRHNA and CDR2 SNTAGT. CDR3 protein: CASSAAPDRNYGYTF. The DNA for the CDR3 is TGTGCCAGCAGTGCGGCTCCGGACAGGAACTATGGCTACACCTTC.

The chain recombines TRBV5-5 with TRBJ2-1, with a tentative D call TRBD1 (6 bases). This CDR3 region has 13 residues. The V gene lost 3 bases and the J gene lost 5 bases, with 9 bases spanning the gap. Germline CDR1 and CDR2: SGHKS and YYEKEE (reference sequence). DNA of the CDR3: TGTGCCAGCAGCTCAAGACAGGACAATGAGCAGTTCTTC. Protein product: CASSSRQDNEQFF.

V usage is TRBV10-3 and J usage is TRBJ1-1, with 7 bases identical to TRBD1. The junction had 4 bases not matched to a gene; V was cut back by 6 bases and J by 3 bases. Germline V gene data show CDR1 as ENHRY and CDR2 as SYGVKD. The CDR3 length is 13 residues. CDR3 coding DNA: TGTGCCATCAGAAGGGGGCTCGACACTGAAGCTTTCTTT. Its translation is CAIRRGLDTEAFF.